Here is one T cell receptor beta chain with its context. Its specific antigen is unknown. No per-base quality is available; no much larger clone lies one base away. The identical CDR3 is also encoded by other nucleotide sequences in the sample. Genomic DNA was isolated from the sorted cells so that the TCRbeta CDR3 region could be sequenced. TCRbeta CDR3 regions were sequenced using the immunoSEQ Assay. This immuneACCESS table, as held by TCRdb, lists in-frame sequences with V and J called but not all clones. Of the missing ones, under half trace to an unresolved V gene in checked studies; the others have no known cause. Recorded for this sample are 26,000 or so clones; roughly 70% of them occurred a single time. Around 14% of the sample is held by the ten biggest clonotypes. Taken from the germline V gene, the CDR1 and CDR2 loops are SNHLY and FYNNEI. The CDR3 holds 11 amino acids from the cysteine to the phenylalanine. The CDR3 DNA has 33 bases and is translated from base 1. V and J are trimmed by 9 bases and 2 bases, and the gene matches miss 1 base of the junction.

The sample is drawn from a study of OX40 agonist ivuxolimab in advanced cancers. Study-level background: Ivuxolimab was an agonistic, fully human IgG2 monoclonal antibody directed against OX40 (CD134), a costimulatory receptor. Partial responses occurred in three dose-escalation patients: two with cutaneous melanoma and one with hepatocellular carcinoma. Intravenous ivuxolimab was administered to patients every 2 weeks at six dose levels: 0.01, 0.1, 0.3, 1.5, 3 and 10 mg/kg. Peripheral TCRbeta sequencing aimed to test whether ivuxolimab altered TCR sequence diversity and caused clonal T-cell expansion. Prior anti-PD-1, anti-PD-L1 or anti-CTLA-4 therapy was permitted, and 30% to 45% of dose-escalation patients had received checkpoint inhibitors. Of the approximately 50 patients in dose escalation, about 20 had hepatocellular carcinoma, some 15 had melanoma, 9 had renal cell carcinoma and 9 had head and neck cancer. The dose-escalation cohort was about 87% male with a mean age of around 64 years, ranging from about 23 to 85. The paper reports the monotherapy dose-escalation portion (N = 52 patients) of the phase I ivuxolimab trial.

General study outcomes and caveats: Antigen specificity was not determined for the clonally expanded peripheral T cells. After ivuxolimab, expanded clones were on average more numerous among CD8+ T cells than among CD4+ T cells. At doses of 0.1 to 3.0 mg/kg, clonal expansion of both CD4+ and CD8+ T cells in blood was seen between baseline and week 6. In the 0.1-3.0 mg/kg groups, partial responders had among the lowest normalized peripheral clonal expansion, particularly in CD8+ T cells. Low levels of normalized T-cell clonal expansion were also seen in some nonresponding patients.

The trial excluded patients who had a history of autoimmune disease or were on systemic immunosuppression. Peripheral blood for TCR sequencing was collected from all dose cohorts at baseline, on cycle 4 day 1, and on cycle 7 day 1. Samples came from an open-label, multicenter, first-in-human phase I dose-escalation trial of ivuxolimab. Adults with locally advanced or metastatic melanoma, renal cell carcinoma, hepatocellular carcinoma or head and neck squamous cell carcinoma were enrolled in the trial. Before TCR sequencing, CD4+ T cells and CD8+ T cells from peripheral blood were sorted into separate populations.

The chain is made from TRBV2 and TRBJ2-7; a stretch of 7 junction bases matches TRBD1. The sequence was collected from an adult with an advanced solid tumor such as melanoma, head and neck, liver or kidney cancer. The sequencing here drew on CD4+ or CD8+ T cells sorted from blood, taken in a trial of the OX40 agonist ivuxolimab. CDR3 sequence: CASDRAYEQYF. The nucleotide sequence is given as TGTGCCAGTGACAGGGCCTACGAGCAGTACTTC.